Listed below are T cell receptor beta chains from one sample, sequenced in a study of regulatory T cells in long-lasting Graves disease. TCRdb used MiXCR to reprocess the multiplex PCR reads, holding one entry per CDR3 protein. The sample carries approximately 360,000 distinct CDR3 sequences, roughly 24% recorded once. The sequenced sample was peripheral blood mononuclear cells (PBMCs), obtained when the disease was refractory, from a patient treated with antithyroid drugs. The origin of the receptors is a woman in her forties with Graves disease. CDR3s include the opening cysteine and the closing phenylalanine or tryptophan. Each record gives: clone size, D gene, J gene, V gene, CDR3 length, CDR3 protein, CDR3 DNA. D genes are given only for firm matches. Size is stated for part of the rows, as once, few or many counts, or as a class when the clone is expanded.

size: few; D: TRBD1; J: TRBJ1-2; V: TRBV7-2; length: 14; CDR3: CASSYQGQAYGYTF; DNA: TGTGCCAGCAGCTATCAGGGACAGGCCTATGGCTACACCTTC
size: many; D: .; J: TRBJ1-1; V: TRBV16; length: 15; CDR3: CASSRVKGRDTEAFF; DNA: TGTGCCAGCAGCCGGGTGAAGGGGAGGGACACTGAAGCTTTCTTT
size: .; D: TRBD2; J: TRBJ2-5; V: TRBV3-1; length: 18; CDR3: CASSQDLPGLAVQETQYF; DNA: TGTGCCAGCAGCCAAGACTTACCGGGACTAGCGGTTCAAGAGACCCAGTACTTC
size: .; D: .; J: TRBJ1-2; V: TRBV14; length: 15; CDR3: CASSFKAGFNYGYTF; DNA: TGTGCCAGCAGCTTCAAGGCAGGTTTCAACTATGGCTACACCTTC
size: many; D: TRBD1; J: TRBJ1-5; V: TRBV28; length: 14; CDR3: CASSSGQGRQPQHF; DNA: TGTGCCAGCAGCTCCGGACAGGGCAGACAGCCCCAGCATTTT
size: many; D: .; J: TRBJ1-1; V: TRBV10-3; length: 13; CDR3: CAISEVGRTEAFF; DNA: TGTGCCATCAGTGAGGTAGGGAGGACTGAAGCTTTCTTT
size: many; D: .; J: TRBJ2-7; V: TRBV28; length: 11; CDR3: CASSYRYEQYF; DNA: TGTGCCAGCAGTTACCGGTACGAGCAGTACTTC
size: many; D: .; J: TRBJ1-5; V: TRBV11-2; length: 14; CDR3: CASSFDRSNQPQHF; DNA: TGTGCCAGCAGCTTCGATAGGAGCAATCAGCCCCAGCATTTT
size: many; D: .; J: TRBJ1-2; V: TRBV29-1; length: 12; CDR3: CSVEDPVYGYTF; DNA: TGCAGCGTTGAAGATCCCGTCTATGGCTACACCTTC
size: many; D: TRBD1; J: TRBJ2-7; V: TRBV28; length: 15; CDR3: CASSRQDRQSYEQYF; DNA: TGTGCCAGCAGCCGCCAGGACAGGCAATCCTACGAGCAGTACTTC
size: .; D: .; J: TRBJ2-2; V: TRBV7-6; length: 13; CDR3: CASSFQGSGELFF; DNA: TGTGCCAGCAGCTTCCAGGGTTCCGGGGAGCTGTTTTTT
size: .; D: .; J: TRBJ2-7; V: TRBV10-1; length: 12; CDR3: CASSESAYEQYF; DNA: TGCGCCAGCAGTGAGTCGGCCTACGAGCAGTACTTC
size: many; D: .; J: TRBJ1-1; V: TRBV6-1; length: 13; CDR3: CASSQKKDHRAFF; DNA: TGTGCCAGCAGTCAAAAGAAAGACCACCGAGCTTTCTTT
size: many; D: TRBD1; J: TRBJ1-2; V: TRBV10-2; length: 14; CDR3: CAISGTGRNYGYTF; DNA: TGCGCCATTTCCGGGACAGGGAGGAACTATGGCTACACCTTC
size: many; D: .; J: TRBJ2-7; V: TRBV28; length: 11; CDR3: CASSFPGHQYF; DNA: TGTGCCAGCAGTTTTCCAGGACACCAGTACTTC
size: few; D: .; J: TRBJ1-5; V: TRBV30; length: 10; CDR3: CACGDQPQHF; DNA: TGTGCCTGCGGGGATCAGCCCCAGCATTTT
size: many; D: TRBD2; J: TRBJ2-5; V: TRBV10-3; length: 15; CDR3: CAISAGLAQTETQYF; DNA: TGTGCCATCAGTGCGGGACTAGCGCAGACAGAGACCCAGTACTTC
size: once; D: TRBD1; J: TRBJ2-1; V: TRBV2; length: 15; CDR3: CASRLTGTGHNEQFF; DNA: TGTGCCAGCAGGCTGACCGGGACAGGGCACAATGAGCAGTTCTTC
size: many; D: TRBD2; J: TRBJ2-5; V: TRBV20-1; length: 13; CDR3: CSLPTSGGETQYF; DNA: TGCAGTCTCCCCACTTCGGGGGGAGAGACCCAGTACTTC
size: .; D: TRBD2; J: TRBJ2-1; V: TRBV7-9; length: 17; CDR3: CASSFRSTSGSVYEQFF; DNA: TGTGCCAGCAGCTTTAGATCGACTAGCGGGAGCGTCTATGAGCAGTTCTTC
size: many; D: TRBD2; J: TRBJ2-3; V: TRBV28; length: 16; CDR3: CASSPRTSGRTDTQYF; DNA: TGTGCCAGCAGTCCCCGGACTAGCGGGCGCACAGATACGCAGTATTTT
size: few; D: .; J: TRBJ2-5; V: TRBV28; length: 19; CDR3: CASSSRRPGAESSRETQYF; DNA: TGTGCCAGCAGTTCAAGACGTCCAGGGGCAGAAAGCAGTCGGGAGACCCAGTACTTC
size: many; D: .; J: TRBJ1-5; V: TRBV28; length: 15; CDR3: CASSSPPTANQPQHF; DNA: TGTGCCAGCAGTTCCCCCCCGACAGCGAATCAGCCCCAGCATTTT